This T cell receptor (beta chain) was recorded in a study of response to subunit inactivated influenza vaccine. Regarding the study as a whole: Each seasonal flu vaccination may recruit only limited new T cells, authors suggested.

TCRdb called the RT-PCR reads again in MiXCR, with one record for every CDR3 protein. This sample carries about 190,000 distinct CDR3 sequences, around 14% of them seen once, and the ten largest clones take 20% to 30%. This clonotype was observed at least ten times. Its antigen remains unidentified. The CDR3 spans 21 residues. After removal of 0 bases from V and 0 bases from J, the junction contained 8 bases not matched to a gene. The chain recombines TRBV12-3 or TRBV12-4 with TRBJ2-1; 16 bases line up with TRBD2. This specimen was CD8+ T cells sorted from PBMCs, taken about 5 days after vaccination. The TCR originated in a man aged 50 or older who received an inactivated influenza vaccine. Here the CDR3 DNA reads TGTGCCAGCAGTTTAGCCCCCGGGACTAGCGGGGGGGTATTCTCCTACAATGAGCAGTTCTTC. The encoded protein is CASSLAPGTSGGVFSYNEQFF.